This is a list of T cell receptor beta chains from one sample in a study of cytomegalovirus exposure and HLA in healthy donors. TCRdb keeps only in-frame clones here, not all; method: immunoSEQ multiplex PCR. The sample comprises fewer than 200,000 clones, less than 90% of which are singletons, and 4.5% rests with the top ten. Sequencing input: PBMCs. All receptors come from a woman in her forties or fifties in good health and CMV-seropositive. The CDR3 runs from the conserved cysteine through the conserved F or W. A D gene is named only where the DNA matches it firmly. Only some rows state a clone size, as once, few, many or a class for expanded clones.

TRBV5-4,TRBD2,TRBJ2-2,.,CASSRRLAGDTGELFF,TGTGCCAGCAGCCGAAGACTAGCGGGAGACACCGGGGAGCTGTTTTTT
TRBV7-2,TRBD2,TRBJ2-1,.,CASSLEYVAGFVNEQFF,TGTGCCAGCAGCTTAGAGTATGTAGCGGGATTTGTGAATGAGCAGTTCTTC
TRBV5-1,.,TRBJ2-4,.,CASSLGGQKNIQYF,TGCGCCAGCAGCCTGGGGGGCCAGAAAAACATTCAGTACTTC
TRBV2,.,TRBJ2-2,.,CASRAGGTGELFF,TGTGCCAGCAGGGCCGGGGGTACCGGGGAGCTGTTTTTT
TRBV6-5,.,TRBJ1-2,once,CASRIGNYGYTF,TGTGCCAGCAGAATCGGGAACTATGGCTACACCTTC
TRBV19,.,TRBJ2-7,few,CASSILGGLTYEQYF,TGTGCCAGTAGTATCTTGGGGGGATTGACCTACGAGCAGTACTTC
TRBV4-1,TRBD2,TRBJ2-5,.,CASSQMRLAGGGAQETQYF,TGCGCCAGCAGCCAGATGAGACTAGCGGGAGGGGGTGCCCAAGAGACCCAGTACTTC
TRBV19,TRBD1,TRBJ2-7,.,CASSRTGFPYEQYF,TGTGCCAGTAGCCGGACAGGCTTCCCCTACGAGCAGTACTTC
TRBV18,.,TRBJ2-5,.,CASSRGGTWETQYF,TGTGCCAGCTCACGCGGAGGGACGTGGGAGACCCAGTACTTC
TRBV5-1,TRBD2,TRBJ2-1,.,CASRASGVYNEQFF,TGCGCCAGCAGGGCTAGCGGGGTTTACAATGAGCAGTTCTTC
TRBV10-3,TRBD2,TRBJ2-3,.,CAISESASGGADTQYF,TGTGCCATCAGTGAGTCAGCGAGCGGGGGGGCAGATACGCAGTATTTT
TRBV7-9,TRBD1,TRBJ2-7,.,CASSSSTGTGVSYEQYF,TGTGCCAGCAGCTCCTCTACCGGGACAGGGGTCTCCTACGAGCAGTACTTC
TRBV4-1,TRBD1,TRBJ1-2,.,CASSQDGQGTLVRYGYTF,TGCGCCAGCAGCCAAGACGGACAGGGTACATTGGTTCGGTATGGCTACACCTTC
TRBV4-2,.,TRBJ2-1,.,CASSPQGPPYNEQFF,TGTGCCAGCAGCCCTCAGGGGCCCCCCTACAATGAGCAGTTCTTC
TRBV5-1,TRBD1,TRBJ1-5,.,CASGQGAYSNSNQPQHF,TGCGCCAGCGGACAGGGGGCTTATTCGAATAGCAATCAGCCCCAGCATTTT
TRBV30,TRBD1,TRBJ1-5,.,CAFGGQAQKAQHF,TGTGCCTTTGGGGGACAGGCCCAAAAGGCCCAGCATTTT
TRBV19,TRBD2,TRBJ2-5,once,CASSKAGETQYF,TGTGCCAGTAGTAAAGCGGGGGAGACCCAGTACTTC
TRBV27,TRBD2,TRBJ2-1,.,CASKAQSLAGVPYNEQFF,TGTGCCAGCAAAGCGCAGTCACTAGCGGGAGTCCCCTACAATGAGCAGTTCTTC